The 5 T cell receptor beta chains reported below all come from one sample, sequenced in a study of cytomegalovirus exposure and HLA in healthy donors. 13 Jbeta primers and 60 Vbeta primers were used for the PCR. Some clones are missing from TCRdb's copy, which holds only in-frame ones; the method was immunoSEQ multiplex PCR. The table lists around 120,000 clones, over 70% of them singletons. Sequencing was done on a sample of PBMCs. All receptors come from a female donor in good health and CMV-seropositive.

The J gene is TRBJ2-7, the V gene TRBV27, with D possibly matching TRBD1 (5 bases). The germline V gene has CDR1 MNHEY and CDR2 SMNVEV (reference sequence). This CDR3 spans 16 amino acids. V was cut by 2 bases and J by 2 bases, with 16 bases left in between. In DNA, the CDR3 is TGTGCCAGCAGTTTACAGGGTAGAGGCTTTGCCTACGAGCAGTACTTC. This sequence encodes CASSLQGRGFAYEQYF.

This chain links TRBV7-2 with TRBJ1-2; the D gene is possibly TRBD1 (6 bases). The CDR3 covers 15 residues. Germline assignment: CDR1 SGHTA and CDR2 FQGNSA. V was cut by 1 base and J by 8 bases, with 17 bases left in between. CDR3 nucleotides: TGTGCCAGCAGCTTAGTCCAGGGGATATCGTTGGGCTACACCTTC. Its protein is CASSLVQGISLGYTF.

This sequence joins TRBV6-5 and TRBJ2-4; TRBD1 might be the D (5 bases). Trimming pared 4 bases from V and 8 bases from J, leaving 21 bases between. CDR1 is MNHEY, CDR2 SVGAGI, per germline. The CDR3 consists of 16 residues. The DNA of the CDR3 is TGTGCCAGCAGTTCAAGGCAGGGCGTACCCCCCGACATTCAGTACTTC. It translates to CASSSRQGVPPDIQYF.

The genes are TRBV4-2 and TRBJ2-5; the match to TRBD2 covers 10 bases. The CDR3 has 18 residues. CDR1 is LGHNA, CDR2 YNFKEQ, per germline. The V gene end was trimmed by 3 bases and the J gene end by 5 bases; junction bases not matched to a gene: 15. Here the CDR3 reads CASSHGGSGGAYVETQYF. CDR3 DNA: TGTGCCAGCAGCCACGGCGGGAGCGGGGGGGCGTATGTGGAGACCCAGTACTTC.

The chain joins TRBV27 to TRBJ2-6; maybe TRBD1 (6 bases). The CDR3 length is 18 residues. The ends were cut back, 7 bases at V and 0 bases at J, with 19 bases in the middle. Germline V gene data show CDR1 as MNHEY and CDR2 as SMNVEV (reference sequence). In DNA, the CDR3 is TGTGCCAGCACCACAACCGGGGACACTGACTCTGGGGCCAACGTCCTGACTTTC. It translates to CASTTTGDTDSGANVLTF.